What follows are 5 T cell receptor beta chains derived from one specimen sequenced in a study of spatial heterogeneity in lung cancer. TCRdb called the 5' RACE reads again in MiXCR, with one record for every CDR3 protein. The sample shows around 89,000 distinct CDR3 sequences, around 12% of them seen only once. Sample time point: sample taken at primary tumor resection. Source: PBMCs, taken at surgery. Receptors were obtained from a male donor with early-stage non-small cell lung cancer.

In this sample, this clonotype turned up a few times. The V and J genes are TRBV19 and TRBJ2-2; TRBD1 agrees at 10 bases. Germline CDR1 reads LNHDA; CDR2 reads SQIVND (reference sequence). Losses at the gene ends were 8 bases for V and 6 bases for J; bases not matched to a gene: 9. The CDR3 contains 15 residues. CDR3 sequence: CASLQETGGPGELFF. CDR3 sequence (DNA): TGTGCCAGTTTACAGGAGACAGGGGGCCCCGGGGAGCTGTTTTTT.

The chain recombines TRBV20-1 with TRBJ1-2; D unclear. The CDR3 contains 14 residues. CDR1 and CDR2 from the germline V gene are DFQATT and SNEGSKA (reference sequence). V was trimmed by 5 bases and J by 7 bases, leaving 20 bases between them. In nucleotides, the CDR3 is TGCAGTGCTGGTCCCGGGTCACCCTTTGTTGGCTACACCTTC. Translation gives CSAGPGSPFVGYTF.

This clonotype has only a few counts. This chain links TRBV29-1 with TRBJ2-7, with D possibly TRBD2 on 6 matching bases. The V end was cut by 4 bases, the J end by 5 bases, with 15 bases between. This CDR3 has 13 residues. Germline V gene lookup returns CDR1 SQVTM and CDR2 ANQGSEA. CDR3: CSVGRDVRDEQYF. The CDR3 DNA sequence: TGCAGCGTTGGGCGGGATGTAAGGGACGAGCAGTACTTC.

This clonotype appeared a few times. The rearrangement links TRBV20-1 to TRBJ2-7, with D unresolved. Trimming pared 5 bases from V and 2 bases from J, leaving 19 bases between. This CDR3 contains 15 residues. CDR1 DFQATT and CDR2 SNEGSKA come from the germline V gene (reference sequence). In DNA, the CDR3 is TGCAGTGCTCAATTCCTGACGGATTTGCCCTACGAGCAGTACTTC. This codes for CSAQFLTDLPYEQYF.

The rearrangement joins TRBV6-1 to TRBJ2-7; TRBD1 matches at 7 bases. Germline CDR1 and CDR2: MNHNS and SASEGT. The length of the CDR3 is 14 residues. J lost 1 base, V lost 4 bases, and 4 bases had no gene match. The DNA of the CDR3 is TGTGCCAGCAGTGGAGACAGGGTTTCCTACGAGCAGTACTTC. Its translation: CASSGDRVSYEQYF.